One and the same sample provided the 5 T cell receptor beta chains below, sequenced in a study of blood T cell repertoires in COVID-19. Profiled with immunoSEQ multiplex PCR; TCRdb holds only in-frame clones, not every one. The sample yields 200,000 or so clones, approximately 81% seen once. The sequenced sample was peripheral blood. These receptors were obtained from a human donor in a cohort sampled during active COVID-19.

The chain combines TRBV5-1 with TRBJ2-2; 7 nucleotides match TRBD2. Per the germline V gene, CDR1 is SGHRS and CDR2 is YFSETQ. With 6 bases clipped from V and 6 bases from J, the junction kept 8 bases outside the gene matches. The CDR3 totals 14 residues. The CDR3 DNA follows: TGCGCCAGCACCAAGCGGGAAGGGGCCGGGGAGCTGTTTTTT. It is translated as CASTKREGAGELFF.

The chain has TRBV5-5 and TRBJ1-5; weak D call: TRBD1 (6 bases). Looked up from germline, CDR1 is SGHKS and CDR2 is YYEKEE (reference sequence). The V end was cut by 0 bases, the J end by 3 bases, with 7 bases between. CDR3 length: 14 amino acids. The CDR3 spells CASSLGTVNQPQHF. The CDR3 coding sequence is TGTGCCAGCAGCTTGGGGACAGTCAATCAGCCCCAGCATTTT.

This chain joins TRBV6-1 and TRBJ1-1; 7 bases match TRBD1. Looked up from germline, CDR1 is MNHNS and CDR2 is SASEGT. The V and J ends lost 0 bases and 8 bases, in that order; junction bases with no gene match: 3. The CDR3 runs 13 residues. CDR3 loop: CASSEAGTDEAFF. The DNA for the CDR3 is TGTGCCAGCAGTGAAGCTGGGACAGACGAAGCTTTCTTT.

J is TRBJ1-3 and V is TRBV5-1; D is ambiguous. This CDR3 is built from 16 residues. Germline lookup yields CDR1 SGHRS and CDR2 YFSETQ. Trimming pared 0 bases from V and 0 bases from J, leaving 10 bases between. CDR3 sequence: CASSLDIPRSGNTIYF. The CDR3 DNA follows: TGCGCCAGCAGCTTGGACATCCCTCGCTCTGGAAACACCATATATTTT. The full variable domain, its missing parts supplied by reference TRBV5-1 and TRBJ1-3, is KAGVTQTPRYLIKTRGQQVTLSCSPISGHRSVSWYQQTPGQGLQFLFEYFSETQRNKGNFPGRFSGRQFSNSRSEMNVSTLELGDSALYLCASSLDIPRSGNTIYFGEGSWLTVV.

This clone was counted only a few times. The rearrangement uses TRBV7-8 and TRBJ2-2; 9 positions agree with TRBD2. V dropped 3 bases and J dropped 8; count of bases not matched to a gene: 7. CDR1 SGHVS and CDR2 FQNEAQ come from the germline V gene. CDR3 length: 15 residues. DNA for the CDR3: TGTGCCAGCAGCTTTTCCGGACTAGCGCCTGGGGAGCTGTTTTTT. Its translation: CASSFSGLAPGELFF.